These 25 T cell receptor beta chains originate from one sample sequenced in a study of T cell changes during pregnancy in multiple sclerosis. Data came from immunoSEQ multiplex PCR; TCRdb stores just in-frame clones and leaves some out. The table records some 39,000 clones, approximately 90% of them present only once. The material sequenced was CD8+ T cells from peripheral blood mononuclear cells, taken in the first trimester of pregnancy. The receptor set was obtained from a female donor with multiple sclerosis, enrolled in a pregnancy study.

The V call is TRBV7-2, the J call TRBJ2-5, with D unclear. The CDR3 runs to 11 residues. Between the trimmed V and J ends, which lost 3 bases and 5 bases, there was a span of 4 bases. The germline gives CDR1 SGHTA, CDR2 FQGNSA. CDR3 sequence reads: CASSLSETQYF. The DNA of the CDR3 is TGTGCCAGCAGCTTGTCGGAGACCCAGTACTTC.

The rearrangement links TRBV25-1 to TRBJ2-2; TRBD1 aligns across 7 bases. CDR1 is MGHDK, CDR2 SYGVNS, per germline. The J segment lost 3 bases and the V segment lost 1 base, leaving 2 bases of the junction unmatched. The length of the CDR3 is 15 residues. CDR3 region: CASSESGQYTGELFF. CDR3 sequence (DNA): TGTGCCAGCAGTGAATCGGGACAGTACACCGGGGAGCTGTTTTTT.

This chain uses TRBV4-3 with TRBJ2-5; tentatively, D is TRBD1 (6 bases). Germline V gene lookup returns CDR1 LGHNA and CDR2 YSLEER. The V gene lost 0 bases and the J gene lost 4 bases, with 12 bases spanning the gap. The CDR3 loop spans 15 amino acids. CDR3 nucleotide sequence: TGCGCCAGCAGCCAAGATAGGCAGGGGCCAGAGACCCAGTACTTC. It translates to CASSQDRQGPETQYF.

The chain carries TRBV4-2 and TRBJ2-1, with 8 bases fitting TRBD1. Per germline, CDR1 LGHNA and CDR2 YNFKEQ. The V gene end was trimmed by 3 bases and the J gene end by 8 bases; junction bases not matched to a gene: 9. The CDR3 runs 15 residues. CDR3 loop: CASSHLTGDSDEQFF. The CDR3 region has the DNA TGTGCCAGCAGCCACCTGACAGGGGATAGCGATGAGCAGTTCTTC.

The gene calls are TRBV15 and TRBJ1-4, with D possibly matching TRBD1 (5 bases). V lost 0 bases and J lost 2, with 7 bases in between. The V gene's germline CDR1 is LNHNV and CDR2 YYDKDF (reference sequence). This CDR3 spans 15 amino acids. The CDR3 loop is CATSRDKGTNEKLFF. CDR3 DNA: TGTGCCACCAGCAGAGATAAGGGGACTAATGAAAAACTGTTTTTT.

This chain links TRBV6-1 with TRBJ1-2; weak D call: TRBD1 (6 bases). The CDR3 contains 15 residues. Trimming pared 5 bases from V and 0 bases from J, leaving 13 bases between. Germline V gene lookup returns CDR1 MNHNS and CDR2 SASEGT. CDR3 region: CASSIRGGTNYGYTF. In nucleotides, the CDR3 is TGTGCCAGCAGTATTAGAGGGGGAACTAACTATGGCTACACCTTC.

V is TRBV4-3 and J is TRBJ2-7, with D perhaps TRBD1 (5 bases). There are 14 residues in the CDR3. V lost 1 base and J 3 bases, leaving 10 bases between the germline ends. Germline lookup yields CDR1 LGHNA and CDR2 YSLEER. In DNA, the CDR3 is TGCGCCAGCAGCCAAGGCCCCCAGGGCTACGAGCAGTACTTC. The encoded protein is CASSQGPQGYEQYF.

In its sample, this clone was seen once. V is TRBV7-9 and J is TRBJ2-3; 8 nucleotides match TRBD2. Germline V gene sequence: CDR1 SEHNR, CDR2 FQNEAQ (reference sequence). The length of the CDR3 is 14 residues. V was clipped by 7 bases and J by 6 bases; unmatched bases: 9. The CDR3: CASNLGLEGDTQYF. The CDR3 DNA sequence: TGTGCCAGCAACCTGGGACTAGAGGGCGATACGCAGTATTTT.

The rearrangement uses TRBV11-3 and TRBJ2-3, with a tentative D call TRBD2 (6 bases). V lost 5 bases, J lost 1 base, and 22 bases lay in between. Looked up from germline, CDR1 is SGHNT and CDR2 is YENEEA. The CDR3 is 18 amino acids. In DNA form, the CDR3 reads TGTGCCAGCAGCCCCGGGCTCGGGGGAGGTTCGGGCACAGATACGCAGTATTTT. This sequence encodes CASSPGLGGGSGTDTQYF.

This chain uses TRBV6-5 with TRBJ2-7; possible D gene TRBD1, 6 bases. With 6 bases removed from V and 3 bases from J, the gap between germline ends came to 9 bases. Germline lookup yields CDR1 MNHEY and CDR2 SVGAGI. The CDR3 is 12 amino acids. The CDR3 loop reads CASRKGVYEQYF. CDR3 bases: TGTGCCAGCAGAAAGGGGGTCTACGAGCAGTACTTC.

The J gene is TRBJ1-2, the V gene TRBV9; no clear D. The germline gives CDR1 SGDLS, CDR2 YYNGEE. V was cut by 3 bases and J by 6 bases, with 18 bases left in between. The CDR3 totals 15 residues. The CDR3 DNA follows: TGTGCCAGCAGCGGGGGAGGTTTACACCCGGATGGCTACACCTTC. It encodes CASSGGGLHPDGYTF.

The chain recombines TRBV6-1 with TRBJ2-2; 8 bases fit TRBD1. The junction had 4 bases not matched to a gene; V was cut back by 7 bases and J by 3 bases. The length of the CDR3 is 14 residues. CDR1 is MNHNS, CDR2 SASEGT, per germline. DNA of the CDR3: TGTGCCAGCAACTCGGGACAGGACACCGGGGAGCTGTTTTTT. Amino acids: CASNSGQDTGELFF.

This clone was picked up one time. The chain is built from TRBV7-9 and TRBJ1-5; the match to TRBD1 covers 7 bases. The CDR3 is made up of 14 amino acids. J lost 2 bases, V lost 3 bases, and 1 base had no gene match. Germline values: CDR1 SEHNR, CDR2 FQNEAQ (reference sequence). The CDR3 DNA reads TGTGCCAGCAGCTTCACAGGGGGCAATCAGCCCCAGCATTTT. Translating it yields CASSFTGGNQPQHF.

The V gene is TRBV6-1, the J gene TRBJ2-7; 7 bases line up with TRBD2. From germline, CDR1 is MNHNS and CDR2 SASEGT. The CDR3 has 14 amino acids. With 0 bases clipped from V and 2 bases from J, the junction kept 1 base outside the gene matches. Here the CDR3 DNA reads TGTGCCAGCAGTGAAGCGGGAGGGACCTACGAGCAGTACTTC. Protein: CASSEAGGTYEQYF.

The rearrangement uses TRBV7-6 and TRBJ2-3; 14 bases map to TRBD2. The CDR3 length is 17 residues. V trimming: 4 bases; J trimming: 2 bases; junction bases outside the gene matches: 5. Germline V gene sequence: CDR1 SGHVS, CDR2 FNYEAQ. The CDR3 nucleotides are TGTGCCAGCAGCTATCGGACTAGCGGGGGGTACACAGATACGCAGTATTTT. It is translated as CASSYRTSGGYTDTQYF.

The chain recombines TRBV21-1 with TRBJ1-4; the D call in the table, TRBD1, was not verified against the DNA. TRBV21-1 is flagged as a pseudogene. The CDR3 consists of 19 residues. As DNA, the CDR3 is TGTGCCAGCAGCACTGGGACAGGGAGGTTTTTCGGAACTAATGAAAAACTGTTTTTT. It codes for CASSTGTGRFFGTNEKLFF.

V and J are TRBV7-9 and TRBJ2-2; TRBD2 aligns across 7 bases. Looked up from germline, CDR1 is SEHNR and CDR2 is FQNEAQ (reference sequence). The CDR3 has 16 residues. J was trimmed by 5 bases and V by 4 bases; bases with no gene match: 10. DNA for the CDR3: TGTGCCAGCAGCTCCCTGGGGGACTACTTTACCGGGGAGCTGTTTTTT. It codes for CASSSLGDYFTGELFF. Filled out from reference TRBV7-9 and TRBJ2-2, the complete variable domain reads DTGVSQNPRHKITKRGQNVTFRCDPISEHNRLYWYRQTLGQGPEFLTYFQNEAQLEKSRLLSDRFSAERPKGSFSTLEIQRTEQGDSAMYLCASSSLGDYFTGELFFGEGSRLTVL.

The chain is built from TRBV5-6 and TRBJ2-7; the D gene is possibly TRBD1 (5 bases). V was cut by 2 bases and J by 7 bases, with 13 bases left in between. The CDR3 runs to 13 residues. Germline CDR1 SGHDT, CDR2 YYEEEE. CDR3: CASSFTRVGEQYF. The CDR3 DNA is TGTGCCAGCAGCTTTACCAGGGTGGGTGAGCAGTACTTC.

The CDR3 here is CASSVEAGGVNEQFF. The CDR3 DNA follows: TGTGCCAGCAGTGTTGAAGCGGGGGGGGTGAATGAGCAGTTCTTC. This sequence joins TRBV6-1 and TRBJ2-1, with 10 bases aligning to TRBD2. Unmatched junction bases numbered 7, after V lost 4 bases and J lost 7 bases. CDR3 size: 15 residues. Germline CDR1 reads MNHNS; CDR2 reads SASEGT.

The chain combines TRBV7-9 with TRBJ1-1; D possibly corresponds to TRBD1 (5 bases). The germline V gene has CDR1 SEHNR and CDR2 FQNEAQ (reference sequence). Trimming removed 4 bases from V and 1 base from J, with 10 bases in between. The CDR3 runs to 14 residues. The CDR3 nucleotides are TGTGCCAGCAGCTCGCCGGACACGAACACTGAAGCTTTCTTT. Protein product: CASSSPDTNTEAFF.

Only one count was recorded for this clone. V usage is TRBV7-9 and J usage is TRBJ2-7; 10 bases match TRBD1. J was trimmed by 4 bases and V by 4 bases; bases with no gene match: 7. CDR3 size: 15 residues. From germline, CDR1 is SEHNR and CDR2 FQNEAQ (reference sequence). CDR3 loop: CASSSRQGARYEQYF. The CDR3 bases are TGTGCCAGCAGCTCTCGACAGGGGGCTCGGTACGAGCAGTACTTC.

The rearrangement uses TRBV15 and TRBJ2-7, with 7 positions matching TRBD1. The CDR3 has 15 residues. V shed 1 base and J 2 bases; nucleotides not matched to a gene: 5. CDR1 is LNHNV, CDR2 YYDKDF, per germline (reference sequence). The CDR3 loop reads CATSRGTGEPYEQYF. In nucleotides, the CDR3 is TGTGCCACCAGCAGAGGTACAGGGGAGCCCTACGAGCAGTACTTC.

The chain employs TRBV19 and TRBJ2-5, with 8 bases matching TRBD1. Germline loops: CDR1 LNHDA, CDR2 SQIVND (reference sequence). This CDR3 comprises 17 residues. J was trimmed by 0 bases and V by 5 bases; bases with no gene match: 11. CDR3 DNA sequence: TGTGCCAGTAGTCTACGAGGACAGGGCCCGTACCAAGAGACCCAGTACTTC. Translation gives CASSLRGQGPYQETQYF. The complete variable domain, with remaining parts taken from reference TRBV19 and TRBJ2-5, reads DGGITQSPKYLFRKEGQNVTLSCEQNLNHDAMYWYRQDPGQGLRLIYYSQIVNDFQKGDIAEGYSVSREKKESFPLTVTSAQKNPTAFYLCASSLRGQGPYQETQYFGPGTRLLVL.

The count of this clone is one. Distinct nucleotide sequences in the sample also encode this CDR3. The chain employs TRBV14 and TRBJ2-3; D is ambiguous. The V and J ends lost 3 bases and 2 bases respectively, with 9 bases between them. This CDR3 is 14 amino acids long. Germline CDR1 is SGHDN and CDR2 is FVKESK. The CDR3 loop is CASSQGRHTDTQYF. CDR3 in DNA: TGTGCCAGCAGCCAGGGCAGACACACAGATACGCAGTATTTT.

For this clone: Other DNA sequences within the sample encode an identical CDR3. For the CDR3, the DNA is TGTGCCAGCAGTTACACGGGGTACGAGCAGTACTTC. Encoded protein: CASSYTGYEQYF. This chain joins TRBV6-5 and TRBJ2-7; D is perhaps TRBD2 (5 bases). There are 12 residues in the CDR3. Germline CDR1 and CDR2: MNHEY and SVGAGI. V was pared by 2 bases and J by 4 bases, with 6 bases between.